This T cell receptor beta chain was retrieved from a study of shared clonotypes between healthy human individuals. Donors were Caucasian adults residing in Nashville, Tennessee, USA. Assay used: immunoSEQ multiplex PCR; TCRdb lists only in-frame clones, some missing. The sample has around 1.5 million clones; nearly 99% are singletons. CDR1 SGHTA and CDR2 FQGNSA come from the germline V gene. Trimming left V 5 bases short and J 0 bases short, with 7 bases between. The CDR3 is 13 residues long. The chain has TRBV7-2 and TRBJ1-1, with D unresolved. Sequenced input: naive CD4+ T cells sorted from blood. The subset: CD45RA+ positively selected. The TCR originated in a man aged 25-45 years in good health. CDR3 sequence reads: CASSTTMNTEAFF. In DNA form, the CDR3 reads TGTGCCAGCAGCACCACCATGAACACTGAAGCTTTCTTT.